A single sample is the source of the 8 T cell receptor beta chains below, sequenced in a study of Tregs in tolerant kidney transplant recipients. TCRdb's copy holds only in-frame clones and misses some; the assay was immunoSEQ multiplex PCR. The sample shows some 68,000 clones, roughly 84% of them seen only once. Sequencing was performed on CD4+ T cells from blood. Receptors originate from a human donor in good health.

This clone appeared a few times. This chain links TRBV28 with TRBJ1-1; TRBD1 aligns across 7 bases. Germline V gene sequence: CDR1 MDHEN, CDR2 SYDVKM. The CDR3 spans 13 residues. The ends lost 6 bases at V and 11 bases at J; junction bases unmatched: 12. The CDR3 loop reads CASSLIPTGRAFF. CDR3 in DNA: TGTGCCAGCAGCCTAATCCCGACAGGGAGGGCTTTCTTT.

The table lists this clone with a few counts. The chain has TRBV5-1 and TRBJ2-2; possibly TRBD2 for D (5 bases). The length of the CDR3 is 14 residues. The ends were cut back, 0 bases at V and 6 bases at J, with 9 bases in the middle. CDR1 is SGHRS, CDR2 YFSETQ, per germline. The CDR3 DNA sequence: TGCGCCAGCAGCTTGGAAGTGGGAGCCGGGGAGCTGTTTTTT. Residues: CASSLEVGAGELFF.

This chain joins TRBV27 and TRBJ1-4; D remains unclear. Germline loops: CDR1 MNHEY, CDR2 SMNVEV (reference sequence). Deletions cut 8 bases from V and 8 bases from J, with 18 bases between. The CDR3 spans 14 residues. The CDR3 reads CASSEGYRGEKLFF. The CDR3 DNA follows: TGTGCCAGCTCCGAAGGGTACAGAGGAGAAAAACTGTTTTTT.

The gene calls are TRBV4-3 and TRBJ2-7; TRBD1 matches at 9 bases. The junction had 10 bases not matched to a gene; V was cut back by 8 bases and J by 2 bases. The CDR3 covers 15 residues. Germline V CDR1 and CDR2: LGHNA, YSLEER. Written as DNA, the CDR3 is TGCGCCAGCGGACGTCGACAGGGGGGCCCCTACGAGCAGTACTTC. Translating gives CASGRRQGGPYEQYF.

This clone was recorded only once. This rearrangement joins TRBV10-3 to TRBJ2-6; tentatively, D is TRBD1 (7 bases). CDR3 length: 15 residues. CDR1 and CDR2 from the germline V gene are ENHRY and SYGVKD. Trimming cost V 5 bases and J 2 bases, with 10 bases left between them. CDR3 in DNA: TGTGCCATCAGTCCAGGGGGGCCTGGGGCCAACGTCCTGACTTTC. It codes for CAISPGGPGANVLTF.

This rearrangement joins TRBV5-1 to TRBJ2-3; D remains ambiguous. The CDR3 has 14 amino acids. Germline CDR1 and CDR2: SGHRS and YFSETQ. Trimming cost V 2 bases and J 2 bases, with 9 bases left between them. Here the CDR3 reads CASSFNSFTDTQYF. Here the CDR3 DNA reads TGCGCCAGCAGCTTTAACAGTTTCACAGATACGCAGTATTTT.

The chain uses TRBV7-2 and TRBJ2-5; D gene uncertain. The germline V and J ends were trimmed by 2 bases and 0 bases, with 10 bases remaining between them. Germline CDR1 reads SGHTA; CDR2 reads FQGNSA. CDR3 length: 15 residues. The CDR3 loop reads CASSLSPAYQETQYF. DNA for the CDR3: TGTGCCAGCAGCTTAAGTCCAGCGTACCAAGAGACCCAGTACTTC.

The gene calls are TRBV30 and TRBJ1-5, with 11 positions matching TRBD1. Germline loops: CDR1 GTSNPN, CDR2 SVGIG (reference sequence). Losses at the gene ends were 1 base for V and 5 bases for J; bases not matched to a gene: 4. The CDR3 runs to 15 residues. CDR3 in amino acids: CAWSAGGQGDQPQHF. The CDR3 DNA reads TGTGCCTGGAGTGCCGGGGGACAGGGGGATCAGCCCCAGCATTTT.